What follows is one T cell receptor beta chain and its context. Produced via immunoSEQ multiplex PCR; TCRdb's table is partial and in-frame only. The sample includes roughly 200,000 clones, around 83% of them seen just once. The source of the sample is a study of blood T cell repertoires in COVID-19. About the study: COVID-19 samples collected from the United States, Italy and Spain covered acute and convalescent phases.

The germline CDR1 and CDR2 sequences are MDHEN and SYDVKM. The CDR3 extends over 15 amino acids. V lost 6 bases and J lost 1, with 15 bases in between. The TCR was taken from a woman aged 50 to 60 with COVID-19, enrolled during active disease. Input material: peripheral blood. The chain combines TRBV28 with TRBJ2-5; D might be TRBD2 (5 bases). CDR3 DNA: TGTGCCAGCAGCAAGACTACAGTGATCCAAGAGACCCAGTACTTC. Translation: CASSKTTVIQETQYF.